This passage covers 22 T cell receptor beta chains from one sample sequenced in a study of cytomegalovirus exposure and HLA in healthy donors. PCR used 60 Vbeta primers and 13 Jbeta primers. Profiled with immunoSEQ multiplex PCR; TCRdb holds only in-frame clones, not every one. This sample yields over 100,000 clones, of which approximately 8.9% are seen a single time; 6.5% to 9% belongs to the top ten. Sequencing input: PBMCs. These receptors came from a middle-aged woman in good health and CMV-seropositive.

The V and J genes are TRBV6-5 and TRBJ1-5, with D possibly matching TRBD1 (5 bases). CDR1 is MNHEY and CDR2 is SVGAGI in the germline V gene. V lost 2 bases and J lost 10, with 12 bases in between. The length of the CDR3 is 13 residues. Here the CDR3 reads CASSYAQDTPQHF. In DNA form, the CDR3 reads TGTGCCAGCAGTTACGCGCAGGACACACCCCAGCATTTT.

CDR3 nucleotide sequence: TGCGCCAGCAGCCAACTGGCGGGGGGCACGTACGAGCAGTACTTC. This sequence encodes CASSQLAGGTYEQYF. The chain employs TRBV4-1 and TRBJ2-7, with 8 nucleotides matching TRBD2. The CDR3 has 15 amino acids. Trimming removed 2 bases from V and 4 bases from J; junction bases left unmatched: 7. Germline lookup yields CDR1 MGHRA and CDR2 YSYEKL.

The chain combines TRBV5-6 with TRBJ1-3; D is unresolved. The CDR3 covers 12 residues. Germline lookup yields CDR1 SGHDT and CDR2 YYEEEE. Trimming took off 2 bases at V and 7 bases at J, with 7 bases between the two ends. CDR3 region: CASSFSRNTIYF. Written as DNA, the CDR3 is TGTGCCAGCAGCTTTAGTCGGAACACCATATATTTT.

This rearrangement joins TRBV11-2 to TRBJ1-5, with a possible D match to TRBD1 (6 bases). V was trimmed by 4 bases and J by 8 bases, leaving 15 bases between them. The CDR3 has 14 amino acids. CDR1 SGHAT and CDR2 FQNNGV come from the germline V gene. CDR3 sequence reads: CASSWRGGGEPQHF. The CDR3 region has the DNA TGTGCCAGCAGCTGGCGGGGGGGCGGAGAGCCCCAGCATTTT. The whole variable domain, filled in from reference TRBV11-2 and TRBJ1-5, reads EAGVAQSPRYKIIEKRQSVAFWCNPISGHATLYWYQQILGQGPKLLIQFQNNGVVDDSQLPKDRFSAERLKGVDSTLKIQPAKLEDSAVYLCASSWRGGGEPQHFGDGTRLSIL.

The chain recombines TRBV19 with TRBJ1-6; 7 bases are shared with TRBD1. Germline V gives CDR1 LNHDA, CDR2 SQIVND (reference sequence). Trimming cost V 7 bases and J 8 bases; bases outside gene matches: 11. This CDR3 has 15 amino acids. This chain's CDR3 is CASTTGQGDHSPLHF. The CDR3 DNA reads TGTGCCAGTACCACGGGGCAGGGGGACCATTCACCCCTCCACTTT. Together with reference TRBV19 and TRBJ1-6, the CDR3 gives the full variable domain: DGGITQSPKYLFRKEGQNVTLSCEQNLNHDAMYWYRQDPGQGLRLIYYSQIVNDFQKGDIAEGYSVSREKKESFPLTVTSAQKNPTAFYLCASTTGQGDHSPLHFGNGTRLTVT.

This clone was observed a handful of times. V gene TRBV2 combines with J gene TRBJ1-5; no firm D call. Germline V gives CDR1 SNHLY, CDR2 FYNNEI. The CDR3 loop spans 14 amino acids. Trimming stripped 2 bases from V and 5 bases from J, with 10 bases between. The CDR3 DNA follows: TGTGCCAGCAGTGAAAGGTCTAGAGATCAGCCCCAGCATTTT. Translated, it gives CASSERSRDQPQHF.

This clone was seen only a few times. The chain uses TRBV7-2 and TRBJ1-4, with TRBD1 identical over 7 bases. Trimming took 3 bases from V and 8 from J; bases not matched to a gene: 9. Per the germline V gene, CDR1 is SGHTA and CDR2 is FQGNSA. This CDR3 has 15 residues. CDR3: CASSLRQGEWEKLFF. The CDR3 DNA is TGTGCCAGCAGCTTGAGGCAGGGGGAGTGGGAAAAACTGTTTTTT.

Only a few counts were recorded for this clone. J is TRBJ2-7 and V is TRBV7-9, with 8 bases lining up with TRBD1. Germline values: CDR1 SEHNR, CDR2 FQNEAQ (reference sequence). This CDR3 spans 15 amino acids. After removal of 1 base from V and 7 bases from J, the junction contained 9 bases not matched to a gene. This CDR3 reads CASSLGGPTGEEQYF. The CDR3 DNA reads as TGTGCCAGCAGCTTAGGGGGTCCGACAGGGGAAGAGCAGTACTTC.

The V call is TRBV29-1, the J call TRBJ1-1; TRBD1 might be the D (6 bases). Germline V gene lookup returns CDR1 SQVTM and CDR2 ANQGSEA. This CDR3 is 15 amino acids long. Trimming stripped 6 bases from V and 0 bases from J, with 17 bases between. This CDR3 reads CSVSLDSYMNTEAFF. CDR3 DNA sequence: TGCAGCGTCTCCCTGGACAGTTATATGAACACTGAAGCTTTCTTT.

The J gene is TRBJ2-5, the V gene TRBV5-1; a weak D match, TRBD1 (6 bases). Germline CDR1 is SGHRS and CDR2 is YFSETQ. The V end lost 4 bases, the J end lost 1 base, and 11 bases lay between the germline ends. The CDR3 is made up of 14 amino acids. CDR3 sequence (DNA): TGCGCCAGCAGCCTGCAGGGGATCCAAGAGACCCAGTACTTC. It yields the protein CASSLQGIQETQYF.

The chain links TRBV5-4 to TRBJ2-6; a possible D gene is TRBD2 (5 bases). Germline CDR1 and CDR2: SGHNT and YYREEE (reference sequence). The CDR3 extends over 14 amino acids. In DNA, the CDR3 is TGTGCAACCTTGAGGGAAACTGGGGCCAACGTCCTGACTTTC. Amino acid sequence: CATLRETGANVLTF.

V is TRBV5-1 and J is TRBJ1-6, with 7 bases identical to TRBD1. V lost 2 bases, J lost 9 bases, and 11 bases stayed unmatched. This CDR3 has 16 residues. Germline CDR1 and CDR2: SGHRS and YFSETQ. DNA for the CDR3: TGCGCCAGCAGCTTCCACCTAACAGGGGAAGGTTCACCCCTCCACTTT. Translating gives CASSFHLTGEGSPLHF. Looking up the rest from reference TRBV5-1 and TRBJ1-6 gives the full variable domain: KAGVTQTPRYLIKTRGQQVTLSCSPISGHRSVSWYQQTPGQGLQFLFEYFSETQRNKGNFPGRFSGRQFSNSRSEMNVSTLELGDSALYLCASSFHLTGEGSPLHFGNGTRLTVT.

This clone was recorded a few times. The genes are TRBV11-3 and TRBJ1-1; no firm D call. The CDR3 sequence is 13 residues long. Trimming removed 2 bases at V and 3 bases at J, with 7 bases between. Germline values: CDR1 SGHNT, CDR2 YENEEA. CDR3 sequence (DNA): TGTGCCAGCAGCTTACTTCGGGACACTGAAGCTTTCTTT. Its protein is CASSLLRDTEAFF.

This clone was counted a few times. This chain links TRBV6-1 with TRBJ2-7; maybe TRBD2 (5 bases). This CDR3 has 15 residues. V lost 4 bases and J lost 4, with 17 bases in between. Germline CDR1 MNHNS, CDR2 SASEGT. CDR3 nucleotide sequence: TGTGCCAGCAGTGGCGGTGGTGGCGGGTTTTACGAGCAGTACTTC. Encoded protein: CASSGGGGGFYEQYF.

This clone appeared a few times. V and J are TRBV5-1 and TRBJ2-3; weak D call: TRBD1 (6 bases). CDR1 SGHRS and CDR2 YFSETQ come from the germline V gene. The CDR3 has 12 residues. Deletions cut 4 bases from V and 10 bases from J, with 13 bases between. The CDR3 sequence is CASSEQGPAQYF. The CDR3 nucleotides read TGCGCCAGCAGCGAGCAGGGGCCCGCGCAGTATTTT.

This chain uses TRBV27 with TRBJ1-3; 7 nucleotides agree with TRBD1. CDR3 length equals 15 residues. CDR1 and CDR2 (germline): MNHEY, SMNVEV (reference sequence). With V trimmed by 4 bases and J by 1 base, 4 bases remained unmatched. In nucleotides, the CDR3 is TGTGCCAGCAGTTCGAGGGGGCGGTCTGGAAACACCATATATTTT. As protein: CASSSRGRSGNTIYF.

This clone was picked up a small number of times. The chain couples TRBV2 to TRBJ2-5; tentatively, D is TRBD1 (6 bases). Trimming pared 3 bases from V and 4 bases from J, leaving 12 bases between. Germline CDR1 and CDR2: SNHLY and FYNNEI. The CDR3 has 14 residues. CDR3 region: CASSDQGLGETQYF. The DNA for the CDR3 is TGTGCCAGCAGTGACCAGGGGCTGGGAGAGACCCAGTACTTC.

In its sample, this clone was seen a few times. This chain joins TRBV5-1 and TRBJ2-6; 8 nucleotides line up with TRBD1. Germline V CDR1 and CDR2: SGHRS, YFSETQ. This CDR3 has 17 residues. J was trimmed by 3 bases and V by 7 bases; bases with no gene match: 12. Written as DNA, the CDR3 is TGCGCCAGCCGATTCTCAGGGGGCGTGGGTGGGGCCAACGTCCTGACTTTC. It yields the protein CASRFSGGVGGANVLTF. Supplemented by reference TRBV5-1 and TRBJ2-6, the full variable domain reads KAGVTQTPRYLIKTRGQQVTLSCSPISGHRSVSWYQQTPGQGLQFLFEYFSETQRNKGNFPGRFSGRQFSNSRSEMNVSTLELGDSALYLCASRFSGGVGGANVLTFGAGSRLTVL.

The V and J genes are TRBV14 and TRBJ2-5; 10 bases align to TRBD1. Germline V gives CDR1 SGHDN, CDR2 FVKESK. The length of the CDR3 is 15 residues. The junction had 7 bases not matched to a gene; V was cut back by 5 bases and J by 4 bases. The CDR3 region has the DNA TGTGCCAGCAGCGCGTTCCGGGACAGGGGAGAGACCCAGTACTTC. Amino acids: CASSAFRDRGETQYF.

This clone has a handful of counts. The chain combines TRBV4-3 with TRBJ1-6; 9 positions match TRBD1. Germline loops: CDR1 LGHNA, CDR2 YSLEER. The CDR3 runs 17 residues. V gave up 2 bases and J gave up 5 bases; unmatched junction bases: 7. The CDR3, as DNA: TGCGCCAGCAGCCAATACACAGGGGGCGCGGATAATTCACCCCTCCACTTT. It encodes CASSQYTGGADNSPLHF.

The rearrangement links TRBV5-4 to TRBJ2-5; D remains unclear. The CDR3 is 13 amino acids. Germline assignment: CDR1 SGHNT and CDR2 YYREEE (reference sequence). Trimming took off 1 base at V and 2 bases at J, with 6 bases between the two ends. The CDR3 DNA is TGTGCCAGCAGCTTGATCCCGCAAGAGACCCAGTACTTC. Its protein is CASSLIPQETQYF.

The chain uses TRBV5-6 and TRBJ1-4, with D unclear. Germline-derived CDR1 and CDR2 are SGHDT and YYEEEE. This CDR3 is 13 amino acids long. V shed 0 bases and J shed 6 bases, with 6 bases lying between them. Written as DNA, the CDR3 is TGTGCCAGCAGCTTGGGGCTGGATGAAAAACTGTTTTTT. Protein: CASSLGLDEKLFF.